This entry lists 12 T cell receptor beta chains sequenced from one sample in a study of radiotherapy plus CTLA-4 blockade in lung cancer. Some clones are missing from TCRdb's copy, which holds only in-frame ones; the method was immunoSEQ multiplex PCR. The sample has tens of thousands of clones; around 86% are singletons. Sequenced here: peripheral blood, sampled from a patient treated with radiotherapy plus ipilimumab. These receptors originate from a human donor with non-small cell lung cancer that progressed on radiotherapy plus ipilimumab.

The chain joins TRBV19 to TRBJ1-5, with D possibly TRBD1 on 6 matching bases. With 5 bases removed from V and 4 bases from J, the gap between germline ends came to 15 bases. CDR1 LNHDA and CDR2 SQIVND come from the germline V gene (reference sequence). The CDR3 is 15 residues long. CDR3 DNA: TGTGCCAGTAGTGCGATGACAGGCCCAAATCAGCCCCAGCATTTT. Translation: CASSAMTGPNQPQHF.

This clone came up a few times. This chain links TRBV30 with TRBJ2-2; D is ambiguous. Trimming stripped 5 bases from V and 0 bases from J, with 10 bases between. Germline V gene data show CDR1 as GTSNPN and CDR2 as SVGIG (reference sequence). The CDR3 extends over 14 amino acids. The CDR3 here is CAWQDGSNTGELFF. As DNA, the CDR3 is TGTGCCTGGCAAGACGGTTCGAACACCGGGGAGCTGTTTTTT.

The chain joins TRBV5-1 to TRBJ2-7; unclear D gene. CDR1 and CDR2 (germline): SGHRS, YFSETQ. The CDR3 is 15 amino acids. Trimming removed 4 bases at V and 2 bases at J, with 16 bases between. CDR3 sequence reads: CASSPEGMRAYEQYF. CDR3 coding DNA: TGCGCCAGCAGCCCCGAAGGGATGCGTGCCTACGAGCAGTACTTC. Together with reference TRBV5-1 and TRBJ2-7, the CDR3 gives the full variable domain: KAGVTQTPRYLIKTRGQQVTLSCSPISGHRSVSWYQQTPGQGLQFLFEYFSETQRNKGNFPGRFSGRQFSNSRSEMNVSTLELGDSALYLCASSPEGMRAYEQYFGPGTRLTVT.

The genes are TRBV14 and TRBJ2-7; the D gene is possibly TRBD2 (6 bases). V lost 1 base, J lost 6 bases, and 10 bases lay in between. The CDR3 is 13 residues long. Germline CDR1 is SGHDN and CDR2 is FVKESK. The CDR3 protein is CASSQGMGGEQYF. The CDR3 nucleotides read TGTGCCAGCAGCCAAGGGATGGGGGGCGAGCAGTACTTC.

The chain employs TRBV4-3 and TRBJ1-4; the D is unclear. The germline CDR1 and CDR2 sequences are LGHNA and YSLEER. The V end was cut by 1 base, the J end by 4 bases, with 16 bases between. This CDR3 has 17 residues. DNA of the CDR3: TGCGCCAGCAGCCAAGTCTACACCGGTGGAATTAATGAAAAACTGTTTTTT. The encoded protein is CASSQVYTGGINEKLFF.

V is TRBV7-2 and J is TRBJ2-4; D possibly matches TRBD1 or TRBD2 (5 bases each). CDR3 length: 17 amino acids. The ends were cut back, 5 bases at V and 6 bases at J, with 23 bases in the middle. Germline-derived CDR1 and CDR2 are SGHTA and FQGNSA. The CDR3, as DNA: TGTGCCAGCAGCACAGACTTAATAGGGATGGGGGTAAACATTCAGTACTTC. Its protein product is CASSTDLIGMGVNIQYF.

The chain carries TRBV28 and TRBJ1-5; 7 positions agree with TRBD1. The CDR3 runs 14 residues. Germline V lookup: CDR1 MDHEN, CDR2 SYDVKM. V trimming: 5 bases; J trimming: 2 bases; junction bases outside the gene matches: 3. The chain's CDR3 is CASSPGTGNQPQHF. Written as DNA, the CDR3 is TGTGCCAGCAGTCCCGGGACAGGCAATCAGCCCCAGCATTTT.

The CDR3 reads CASSYARGALGEQFF. DNA of the CDR3: TGTGCCAGCAGTTACGCTAGGGGAGCCCTCGGTGAGCAGTTCTTC. The chain combines TRBV6-5 with TRBJ2-1; D is tentatively TRBD1 or TRBD2 (5 bases each). CDR1 MNHEY and CDR2 SVGAGI come from the germline V gene. The CDR3 is 15 residues long. Deletions cut 2 bases from V and 9 bases from J, with 17 bases between.

This rearrangement joins TRBV27 to TRBJ1-5; D is perhaps TRBD1 (6 bases). Germline CDR1 is MNHEY and CDR2 is SMNVEV (reference sequence). V lost 2 bases, J lost 9 bases, and 17 bases lay in between. This CDR3 is built from 15 residues. The CDR3 is CASSLRTGSQGPQHF. The CDR3 DNA follows: TGTGCCAGCAGTTTAAGAACAGGGTCCCAGGGGCCCCAGCATTTT.

The chain has TRBV5-1 and TRBJ1-2, with 8 bases lining up with TRBD1. Germline assignment: CDR1 SGHRS and CDR2 YFSETQ. The CDR3 totals 15 residues. V dropped 1 base and J dropped 6; count of bases not matched to a gene: 8. The CDR3 here is CASSLKAGGADGYTF. The CDR3 nucleotides read TGCGCCAGCAGCTTGAAGGCAGGGGGCGCGGATGGCTACACCTTC.

The V and J genes are TRBV6-5 and TRBJ2-2, with D tentatively TRBD1 or TRBD2 (6 bases each). CDR1 is MNHEY, CDR2 SVGAGI, per germline. Trimming removed 4 bases from V and 1 base from J, with 10 bases in between. The length of the CDR3 is 15 residues. DNA for the CDR3: TGTGCCAGCAGTTCCGGAGGGGGGAACACCGGGGAGCTGTTTTTT. Translated: CASSSGGGNTGELFF.

This clone has only a few counts. The CDR3 region is CSVTTGAGANVLTF. CDR3 in DNA: TGCAGCGTTACTACAGGGGCTGGGGCCAACGTCCTGACTTTC. V is TRBV29-1 and J is TRBJ2-6, with 7 bases aligning to TRBD1. V lost 5 bases and J lost 2; bases outside the gene matches: 3. There are 14 residues in the CDR3. Germline V gene lookup returns CDR1 SQVTM and CDR2 ANQGSEA. The full variable domain, with the rest looked up from reference TRBV29-1 and TRBJ2-6, is SAVISQKPSRDICQRGTSLTIQCQVDSQVTMMFWYRQQPGQSLTLIATANQGSEATYESGFVIDKFPISRPNLTFSTLTVSNMSPEDSSIYLCSVTTGAGANVLTFGAGSRLTVL.